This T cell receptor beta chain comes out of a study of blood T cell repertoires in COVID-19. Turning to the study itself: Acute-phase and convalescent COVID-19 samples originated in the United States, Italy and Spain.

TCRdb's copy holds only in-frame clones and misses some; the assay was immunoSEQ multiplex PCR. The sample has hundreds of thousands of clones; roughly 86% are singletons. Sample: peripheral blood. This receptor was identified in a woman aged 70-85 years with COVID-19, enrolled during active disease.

The CDR3 loop is CASSSSSGGSTDTQYF. DNA for the CDR3: TGTGCCAGCAGCTCCTCTAGCGGGGGCAGCACAGATACGCAGTATTTT. V usage is TRBV5-6 and J usage is TRBJ2-3; 10 positions agree with TRBD2. Trimming took 3 bases from V and 0 from J; bases not matched to a gene: 4. CDR1 and CDR2 from the germline V gene are SGHDT and YYEEEE. This CDR3 is built from 16 residues.